This TCR beta chain was found in a study of T cells in Graves' hyperthyroidism and ophthalmopathy. What was amplified from RNA transcripts were TCR beta CDR3 regions. Carried out on the TCR CDR3, a first-round RT-PCR used the HTBI primer set. TCRdb analysed the multiplex PCR reads with MiXCR anew, one entry per CDR3 protein. The repertoire holds around 620,000 distinct CDR3 sequences, with 12% to 15% as singletons. Clinical symptoms, serum thyroxine and TRAb, thyroid ultrasound and orbital computed tomography were used for the diagnoses. From roughly 9.2 ml of fresh peripheral blood, PBMCs were isolated. Study findings and constraints: Among thyroid clonotypes expanded above 0.001, most also appeared in blood.

This clonotype was found many times. What it binds is unknown. CDR3 length: 15 amino acids. The V and J ends lost 1 base and 3 bases respectively, with 12 bases between them. The receptor was derived from a young woman with Graves' ophthalmopathy. The sample comprised blood. V gene TRBV12-3 or TRBV12-4 combines with J gene TRBJ1-1; D remains ambiguous. The CDR3 loop is CASSLGGFWYTEAFF. CDR3 sequence (DNA): TGTGCCAGCAGTTTAGGAGGCTTCTGGTACACTGAAGCTTTCTTT.